The rows below give T cell receptor beta chains drawn from one sample of a study of CD8 T cells in ankylosing spondylitis. Each CDR3 protein is one row after TCRdb ran MiXCR on the 5' RACE reads. The sample contains over 700,000 distinct CDR3 sequences, around 19% of which appear only once. Material: blood, either unsorted or a sorted T cell fraction (not recorded which). All receptors derive from a male donor with ankylosing spondylitis. Both conserved end residues are part of each CDR3. A D gene is named only where the DNA matches it firmly. Clone size is not always given. Where it is, it says once, few, many or a class for expanded clones.

v_gene	abundance	j_gene	d_gene	CDR3nt	CDR3aa
TRBV3-1	-	TRBJ2-1	-	TGTGCCAGCAGCCTCCGGGACCCAGGACAGCAGTTCTTC	CASSLRDPGQQFF
TRBV20-1	many	TRBJ1-2	-	TGCAGTGGGGGGGACAACGCTTATGGCTACACCTTC	CSGGDNAYGYTF
TRBV6-1	-	TRBJ2-3	TRBD2	TGTGCCAGCAGTCGGGAGGTACTAGCGGACTCGGCTACGCAGTATTTT	CASSREVLADSATQYF
TRBV5-1	few	TRBJ1-4	-	TGCGCCAGCAGCTTCAGGGGACCAACTAATGAAAAACTGTTTTTT	CASSFRGPTNEKLFF
TRBV6-1	once	TRBJ2-1	-	TGTGCCAGCTCCCCCAGGGAAACCAGCTCCTACAATGAGCAGTTCTTC	CASSPRETSSYNEQFF
TRBV27	-	TRBJ2-7	TRBD1	TGTGCCAGCAGCCAGACAGGGCCTGTCCACGAGCAGTACTTC	CASSQTGPVHEQYF
TRBV6-1	-	TRBJ2-2	TRBD2	TGTGCCACCGCTCTCAGCCTAGCGGCAACCACCGGGGAGCTGTTTTTT	CATALSLAATTGELFF
TRBV4-1	few	TRBJ1-2	-	TGCGCCAGCAGCCAAGATGTAGGCCGGTGGTACACCTTC	CASSQDVGRWYTF
TRBV6-2/TRBV6-3	few	TRBJ1-1	TRBD1	TGTGCCAGCAGCCGTCCCGGGACAGGGAACACTGAAGCTTTCTTT	CASSRPGTGNTEAFF
TRBV5-6	-	TRBJ2-2	-	TGTGCCAGCAGCTTGACAGTAAACACCCTATCCACCGGGGAGCTGTTTTTT	CASSLTVNTLSTGELFF
TRBV14	few	TRBJ1-2	-	TGTGCCAGCAGCCAAGGAAGGGAAATTGAGGGCTACACCTTC	CASSQGREIEGYTF
TRBV5-8	-	TRBJ1-4	-	TGTGCCAGCAGCTTCGCTTGGGGAGGCACTAATGAAAAACTGTTTTTT	CASSFAWGGTNEKLFF
TRBV20-1	-	TRBJ1-1	-	TGCAGTGCTAGAGATCCGGGGGGCGCCGCTTTCTTT	CSARDPGGAAFF
TRBV5-5	few	TRBJ1-2	-	TGTGCCAGCAGCTTGGAATGGGGGGCAGGCTATGGCTACACCTTC	CASSLEWGAGYGYTF